The 3 T cell receptor beta chains below were found in one sample sequenced in a study of OX40 agonist ivuxolimab in advanced cancers. Using immunoSEQ multiplex PCR, the repertoire was profiled, and TCRdb retains in-frame clones only, with some absent. The sample has several thousand clones; around 77% are singletons. This specimen was CD4+ or CD8+ T cells sorted from blood, taken in a trial of the OX40 agonist ivuxolimab. These receptors came from an adult with an advanced solid tumor such as melanoma, head and neck, liver or kidney cancer.

This clone appeared a few times. This rearrangement joins TRBV7-9 to TRBJ1-5, with a weak D call TRBD1 (5 bases). This CDR3 comprises 14 residues. The germline V and J ends were trimmed by 4 bases and 6 bases, with 13 bases remaining between them. Per the germline V gene, CDR1 is SEHNR and CDR2 is FQNEAQ (reference sequence). Written as DNA, the CDR3 is TGTGCCAGCAGCTCCGGGGGAGGAGCTCAGCCCCAGCATTTT. Its protein is CASSSGGGAQPQHF.

This chain joins TRBV9 and TRBJ2-3, with D perhaps TRBD2 (5 bases). CDR1 is SGDLS, CDR2 YYNGEE, per germline. The V gene lost 3 bases and the J gene lost 0 bases, with 23 bases spanning the gap. The CDR3 is 19 residues long. CDR3 sequence (DNA): TGTGCCAGCAGCGGAGTAGAGATTTGGTCTAGCAGAAGCACAGATACGCAGTATTTT. It is translated as CASSGVEIWSSRSTDTQYF.

The rearrangement joins TRBV7-6 to TRBJ2-5, with 9 bases aligning to TRBD2. The V gene's germline CDR1 is SGHVS and CDR2 FNYEAQ. Trimming removed 1 base from V and 5 bases from J; junction bases left unmatched: 11. The CDR3 length is 17 residues. CDR3 residues: CASSLGLAGGPGETQYF. In nucleotides, the CDR3 is TGTGCCAGCAGCTTAGGTCTTGCGGGAGGGCCGGGGGAGACCCAGTACTTC.